This T cell receptor beta chain was recorded in a study of T-cell memory formation after mild COVID-19. Each CDR3 protein gets one entry after TCRdb re-called the 5' RACE reads with MiXCR. The table lists approximately 290,000 distinct CDR3 sequences, approximately 19% of them singletons, with 20% to 25% in the top ten. A few counts support this clonotype. The source of this sequence is a man aged 18-30 years who had mild COVID-19 (a few samples of this study predate the infection). Cell type and time point are not known. The material sequenced was PBMCs or a T cell subset sorted from them (not recorded which).

The CDR3 protein is CASSLALTGELFF. The CDR3 DNA reads TGCGCCAGCAGCTTGGCCCTCACCGGGGAGCTGTTTTTT. The chain links TRBV5-1 to TRBJ2-2; D remains ambiguous. Per the germline V gene, CDR1 is SGHRS and CDR2 is YFSETQ. Trimming removed 0 bases at V and 4 bases at J, with 4 bases between. CDR3 length equals 13 residues.